Below, 14 T cell receptor beta chains from the same sample are listed, as sequenced in a study of response to subunit inactivated influenza vaccine (dated by TCRdb to the late 2010s). The time point label here, explained by the study, means: 45 to 55 days after influenza vaccine administration. Library prep was done by RT-PCR. The sequencer was an Illumina HiSeq 2500. TCRdb cleaned the public reads at Q25 with fastp, built clones with MiXCR and kept in-frame beta chains. Every distinct CDR3 protein forms one entry, paired with its most common genes and DNA. This sample gives approximately 480,000 distinct CDR3 sequences in total; 10% to 11% of them show up just once. Roughly 12% of the sample is taken by the ten largest. The sample consisted of PBMCs from blood, taken 45 days after vaccination. The receptors originated from a man between 45 and 60 years old who received an inactivated influenza vaccine. Donor details come from another sample of the same person, matched by shared clones.

This clonotype was picked up many times. The gene calls are TRBV4-2 and TRBJ2-7; 10 bases fit TRBD1. CDR3 length equals 15 residues. Trimming cost V 1 base and J 5 bases; bases outside gene matches: 5. The V gene's germline CDR1 is LGHNA and CDR2 YNFKEQ. This CDR3 reads CASSQVTGGFDEQYF. The CDR3 bases are TGTGCCAGCAGCCAAGTGACAGGGGGCTTCGACGAGCAGTACTTC.

The chain has TRBV5-5 and TRBJ2-5; 11 bases line up with TRBD1. The junction had 8 bases not matched to a gene; V was cut back by 3 bases and J by 4 bases. The length of the CDR3 is 16 residues. Germline CDR1 is SGHKS and CDR2 is YYEKEE (reference sequence). CDR3 amino acids: CASSSRTGGIRETQYF. CDR3 DNA: TGTGCCAGCAGCTCTAGGACAGGGGGCATCAGAGAGACCCAGTACTTC.

The CDR3 DNA reads TGTGCCACAAGGGACAGGTACACAGATACGCAGTATTTT. Protein sequence: CATRDRYTDTQYF. The rearrangement uses TRBV2 and TRBJ2-3; TRBD1 matches 8 bases. The CDR3 consists of 13 residues. V was clipped by 10 bases and J by 2 bases; unmatched bases: 5. CDR1 SNHLY and CDR2 FYNNEI come from the germline V gene.

This clonotype was observed at least ten times. This chain joins TRBV12-3 or TRBV12-4 and TRBJ2-7, with D perhaps TRBD2 (5 bases). The length of the CDR3 is 13 residues. The V gene lost 7 bases and the J gene lost 3 bases, with 13 bases spanning the gap. The CDR3 loop reads CASTETGYYEQYF. DNA of the CDR3: TGTGCCAGCACAGAGACGGGATACTACGAGCAGTACTTC.

This clonotype was detected a few times. V and J are TRBV5-1 and TRBJ2-2; TRBD1 is a possible D gene (6 bases). V lost 0 bases and J 3 bases, leaving 12 bases between the germline ends. The length of the CDR3 is 16 residues. Per germline, CDR1 SGHRS and CDR2 YFSETQ. The CDR3 here is CASSLAVSGDTGELFF. CDR3 nucleotides: TGCGCCAGCAGCTTGGCCGTGTCAGGGGACACCGGGGAGCTGTTTTTT.

The chain employs TRBV6-1 and TRBJ2-7, with 8 bases lining up with TRBD2. Losses at the gene ends were 6 bases for V and 4 bases for J; bases not matched to a gene: 11. CDR1 MNHNS and CDR2 SASEGT come from the germline V gene. CDR3 length: 15 amino acids. DNA for the CDR3: TGTGCCAGCAGGGAGATAGCGGGAATACCTTACGAGCAGTACTTC. Translation gives CASREIAGIPYEQYF.

A few counts support this clonotype. V and J are TRBV6-1 and TRBJ2-4; 8 bases are shared with TRBD2. After removal of 6 bases from V and 6 bases from J, the junction contained 16 bases not matched to a gene. CDR3 size: 17 residues. Germline values: CDR1 MNHNS, CDR2 SASEGT. CDR3 DNA sequence: TGTGCCAGCAGGGAGCGGGAGAGCGGTGGGTCTGTAAACATTCAGTACTTC. Amino acid sequence: CASRERESGGSVNIQYF.

CDR3 sequence: CASSYQGGYVLGEQYF. For the CDR3, the DNA is TGTGCCAGCAGTTACCAGGGGGGATATGTCCTAGGCGAGCAGTACTTC. The chain links TRBV6-5 to TRBJ2-7; TRBD1 might be the D (7 bases). The CDR3 consists of 16 residues. V was cut by 2 bases and J by 6 bases, with 20 bases left in between. Germline CDR1 is MNHEY and CDR2 is SVGAGI.

This clonotype has only a few counts. A read error may explain this, as a much larger clone is one base away. V gene TRBV6-2 or TRBV6-3 combines with J gene TRBJ1-1; D gene ambiguous. The CDR3 sequence is 13 residues long. In germline, CDR1 is MNHEY, CDR2 SVGEGT. With 4 bases removed from V and 1 base from J, the gap between germline ends came to 7 bases. CDR3 amino acids: CASSFTENTEAFF. In DNA, the CDR3 is TGTGCCAGCAGTTTCACAGAGAACACTGAAGCTTTCTTT.

The table lists this clonotype with many counts. The V call is TRBV27, the J call TRBJ2-7; TRBD1 matches 9 bases. The CDR3 loop spans 14 amino acids. Per germline, CDR1 MNHEY and CDR2 SMNVEV (reference sequence). V lost 6 bases, J lost 5 bases, and 8 bases stayed unmatched. CDR3 in amino acids: CASSAGTGNNEQYF. The CDR3 DNA reads as TGTGCCAGCAGCGCCGGGACAGGGAATAACGAGCAGTACTTC.

This clonotype has more than one count but fewer than ten. The chain links TRBV29-1 to TRBJ2-1, with 8 bases matching TRBD2. Germline CDR1 is SQVTM and CDR2 is ANQGSEA. The length of the CDR3 is 14 residues. The V segment lost 4 bases and the J segment 9 bases; nucleotides outside the gene matches: 11. The CDR3 DNA reads TGCAGCGTTGCCCCGGGGGGGGCCCGCGGTGAGCAGTTCTTC. Translated, it gives CSVAPGGARGEQFF.

In its sample, this clonotype was seen many times. The chain is built from TRBV15 and TRBJ2-7, with D tentatively TRBD1 (5 bases). Germline loops: CDR1 LNHNV, CDR2 YYDKDF (reference sequence). Trimming removed 3 bases at V and 4 bases at J, with 10 bases between. The CDR3 length is 13 residues. This chain's CDR3 is CATSSGRVYEQYF. The CDR3 nucleotides read TGTGCCACCAGCAGCGGCAGGGTATACGAGCAGTACTTC.

This clonotype was seen more than once but under ten times. V and J are TRBV4-3 and TRBJ2-7; 7 bases align to TRBD1. The germline V gene encodes CDR1 LGHNA and CDR2 YSLEER. The CDR3 runs 16 residues. V shed 0 bases, J shed 8 bases, and the junction held 13 bases outside the gene matches. The DNA for the CDR3 is TGCGCCAGCAGCCAAGATTGGGCAGGGGGAAGGAGACAGCAGTACTTC. Amino acid sequence: CASSQDWAGGRRQQYF.

This clonotype was detected ten times or more. The chain carries TRBV7-2 and TRBJ2-1, with 10 positions matching TRBD2. Trimming removed 0 bases from V and 4 bases from J; junction bases left unmatched: 0. Germline CDR1 is SGHTA and CDR2 is FQGNSA. The CDR3 is 15 residues long. The CDR3 coding sequence is TGTGCCAGCAGCTTAGCAGCGGGGGGGTACAATGAGCAGTTCTTC. Translating gives CASSLAAGGYNEQFF.